This T cell receptor (beta chain) is drawn from a study of cytomegalovirus exposure and HLA in healthy donors. At the level of the study: Out of approximately 170 million T cells, an earlier analysis found about 120 million unique TCR beta sequences in total. Study-level points and caveats: Productive status was seen about 90% or about 30% of the time for most TCR beta V segments in an earlier analysis. In a later analysis, HLA-associated TCR beta chains were more clonally expanded than equally common others.

Details on this clone: Its antigen is currently unknown. The junction departs from germline at one end; a sequencing error may be responsible.

The CDR3 runs 13 residues. The germline gives CDR1 SSHAT, CDR2 FNYEAQ (reference sequence). Both 60 Vbeta primers and 13 Jbeta primers went into the PCR. Method: immunoSEQ multiplex PCR; TCRdb's copy keeps in-frame clones and lacks some. The profile shows 150,000 to 200,000 clones, about 85% of them singletons. V is TRBV7-7 and J is TRBJ1-6, with D uncertain. The source is a man aged 18 to 30 in good health and CMV-seronegative. The specimen was PBMCs. CDR3 in DNA: TGTGCTAGCAGCTTGATGGAGAACTCACCCCTCCACTTT. It translates to CASSLMENSPLHF.